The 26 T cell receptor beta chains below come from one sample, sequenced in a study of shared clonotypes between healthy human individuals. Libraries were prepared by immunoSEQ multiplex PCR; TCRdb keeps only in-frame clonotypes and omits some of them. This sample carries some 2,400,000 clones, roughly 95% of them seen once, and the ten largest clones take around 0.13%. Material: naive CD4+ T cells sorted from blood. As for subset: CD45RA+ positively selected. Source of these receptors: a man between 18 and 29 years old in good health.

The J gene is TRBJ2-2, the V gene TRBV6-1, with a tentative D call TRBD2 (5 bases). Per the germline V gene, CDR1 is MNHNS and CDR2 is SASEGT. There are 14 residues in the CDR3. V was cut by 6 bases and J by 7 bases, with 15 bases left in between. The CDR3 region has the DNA TGTGCCAGCAGCCCCTTCGTCGGAGGCGGGGAGCTGTTTTTT. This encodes CASSPFVGGGELFF.

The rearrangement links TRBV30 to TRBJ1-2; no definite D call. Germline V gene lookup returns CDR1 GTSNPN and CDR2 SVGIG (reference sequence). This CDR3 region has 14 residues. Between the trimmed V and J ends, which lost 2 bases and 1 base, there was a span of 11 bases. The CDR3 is CAWSPRGINYGYTF. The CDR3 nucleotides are TGTGCCTGGAGTCCCCGTGGCATTAACTATGGCTACACCTTC.

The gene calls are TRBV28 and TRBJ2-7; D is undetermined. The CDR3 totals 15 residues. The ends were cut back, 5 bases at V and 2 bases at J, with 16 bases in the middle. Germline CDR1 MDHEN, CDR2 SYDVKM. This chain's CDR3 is CASSLATGPTYEQYF. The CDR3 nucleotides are TGTGCCAGCAGTCTCGCCACCGGGCCCACCTACGAGCAGTACTTC.

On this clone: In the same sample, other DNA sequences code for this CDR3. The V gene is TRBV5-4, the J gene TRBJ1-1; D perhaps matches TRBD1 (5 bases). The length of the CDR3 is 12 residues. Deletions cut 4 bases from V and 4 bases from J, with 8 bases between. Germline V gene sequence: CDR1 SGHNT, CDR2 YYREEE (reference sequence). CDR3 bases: TGTGCCAGCAGCCCCACAGGCACTGAAGCTTTCTTT. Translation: CASSPTGTEAFF.

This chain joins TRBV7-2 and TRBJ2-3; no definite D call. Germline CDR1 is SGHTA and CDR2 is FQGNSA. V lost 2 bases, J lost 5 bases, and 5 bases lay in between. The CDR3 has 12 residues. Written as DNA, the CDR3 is TGTGCCAGCAGCTTATGGGGAGATACGCAGTATTTT. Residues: CASSLWGDTQYF.

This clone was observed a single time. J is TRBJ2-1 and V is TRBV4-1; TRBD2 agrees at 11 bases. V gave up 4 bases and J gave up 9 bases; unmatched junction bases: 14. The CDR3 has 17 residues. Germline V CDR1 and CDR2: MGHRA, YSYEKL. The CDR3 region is CASSRLTTSGGAFEQFF. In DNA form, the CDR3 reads TGCGCCAGCAGCCGTCTAACAACTAGCGGGGGTGCGTTTGAGCAGTTCTTC.

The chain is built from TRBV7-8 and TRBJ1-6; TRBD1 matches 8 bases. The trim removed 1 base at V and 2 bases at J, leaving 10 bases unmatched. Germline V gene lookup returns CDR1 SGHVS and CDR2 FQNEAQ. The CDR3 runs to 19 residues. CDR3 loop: CASSLVSWTGLTYNSPLHF. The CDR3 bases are TGTGCCAGCAGCTTAGTTTCATGGACAGGGCTTACCTATAATTCACCCCTCCACTTT.

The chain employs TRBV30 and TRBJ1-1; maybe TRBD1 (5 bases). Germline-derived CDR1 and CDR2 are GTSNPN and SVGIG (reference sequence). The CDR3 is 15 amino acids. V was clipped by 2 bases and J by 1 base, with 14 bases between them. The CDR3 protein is CAWSRPRVPNTEAFF. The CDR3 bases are TGTGCCTGGAGTCGACCCAGGGTTCCGAACACTGAAGCTTTCTTT.

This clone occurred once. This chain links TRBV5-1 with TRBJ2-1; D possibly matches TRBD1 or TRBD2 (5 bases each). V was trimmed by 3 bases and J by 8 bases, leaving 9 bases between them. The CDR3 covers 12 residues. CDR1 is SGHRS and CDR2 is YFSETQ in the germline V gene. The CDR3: CASSSQGDEQFF. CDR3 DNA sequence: TGCGCCAGCAGCTCTCAGGGAGATGAGCAGTTCTTC.

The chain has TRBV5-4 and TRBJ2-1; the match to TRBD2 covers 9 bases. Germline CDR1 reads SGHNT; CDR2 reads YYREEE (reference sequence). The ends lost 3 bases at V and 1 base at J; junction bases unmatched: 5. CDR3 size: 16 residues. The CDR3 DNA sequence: TGTGCCAGCAGCTCGGCGACTAGCGGTTCCTACAATGAGCAGTTCTTC. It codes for CASSSATSGSYNEQFF.

The CDR3 DNA sequence: TGCGCCAGCAGCCAAGGAGGGACAGGGTTTGGCTACAATGAGCAGTTCTTC. It translates to CASSQGGTGFGYNEQFF. V usage is TRBV4-1 and J usage is TRBJ2-1; 9 bases match TRBD1. Germline V gene sequence: CDR1 MGHRA, CDR2 YSYEKL. This CDR3 spans 17 amino acids. V dropped 1 base and J dropped 3; count of bases not matched to a gene: 7.

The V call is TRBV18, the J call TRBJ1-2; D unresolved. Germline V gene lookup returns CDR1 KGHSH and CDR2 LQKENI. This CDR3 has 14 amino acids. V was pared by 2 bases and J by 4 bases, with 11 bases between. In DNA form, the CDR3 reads TGTGCCAGCTCACCAGCCTCAGGAGTCTATGGCTACACCTTC. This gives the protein CASSPASGVYGYTF. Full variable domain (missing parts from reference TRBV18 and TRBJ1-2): NAGVMQNPRHLVRRRGQEARLRCSPMKGHSHVYWYRQLPEEGLKFMVYLQKENIIDESGMPKERFSAEFPKEGPSILRIQQVVRGDSAAYFCASSPASGVYGYTFGSGTRLTVV.

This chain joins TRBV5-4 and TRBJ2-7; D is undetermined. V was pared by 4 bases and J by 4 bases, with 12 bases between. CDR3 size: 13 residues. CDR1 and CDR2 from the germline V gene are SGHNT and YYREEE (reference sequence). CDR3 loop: CASSLPELYEQYF. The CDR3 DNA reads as TGTGCCAGCAGCCTCCCTGAACTATACGAGCAGTACTTC.

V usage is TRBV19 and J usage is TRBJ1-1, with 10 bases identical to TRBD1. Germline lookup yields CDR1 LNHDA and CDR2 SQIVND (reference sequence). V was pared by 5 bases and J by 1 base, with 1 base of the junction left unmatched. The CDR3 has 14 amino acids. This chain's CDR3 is CASSGDRGNTEAFF. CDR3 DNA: TGTGCCAGTAGTGGGGACAGGGGGAACACTGAAGCTTTCTTT.

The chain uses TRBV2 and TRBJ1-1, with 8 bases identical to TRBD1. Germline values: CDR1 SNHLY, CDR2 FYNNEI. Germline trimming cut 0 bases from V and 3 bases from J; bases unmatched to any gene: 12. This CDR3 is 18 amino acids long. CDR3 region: CASSEASWTGIGHTEAFF. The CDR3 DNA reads TGTGCCAGCAGTGAAGCGAGTTGGACAGGGATCGGGCACACTGAAGCTTTCTTT.

The CDR3 DNA sequence: TGTGCCAGCAGTCCTCAGGGGGGGGCCGTAAATTCACCCCTCCACTTT. Its protein is CASSPQGGAVNSPLHF. The V and J genes are TRBV6-6 and TRBJ1-6; 7 nucleotides line up with TRBD1. V was pared by 5 bases and J by 7 bases, with 11 bases of the junction left unmatched. The germline CDR1 and CDR2 sequences are MNHNY and SVGAGI (reference sequence). CDR3 length: 16 amino acids.

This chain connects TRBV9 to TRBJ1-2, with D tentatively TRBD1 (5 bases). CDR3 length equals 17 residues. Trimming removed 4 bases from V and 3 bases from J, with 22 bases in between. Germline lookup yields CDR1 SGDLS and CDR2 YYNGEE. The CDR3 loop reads CASSSSRRGEIDYGYTF. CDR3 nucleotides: TGTGCCAGCAGCTCAAGTCGCCGGGGGGAAATTGACTATGGCTACACCTTC.

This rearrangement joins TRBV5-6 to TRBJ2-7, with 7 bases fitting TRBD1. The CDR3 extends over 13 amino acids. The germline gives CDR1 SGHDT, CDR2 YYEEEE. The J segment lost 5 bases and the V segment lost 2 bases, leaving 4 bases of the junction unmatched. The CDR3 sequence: CASSLSDRDEQYF. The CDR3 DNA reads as TGTGCCAGCAGCTTATCCGACAGGGACGAGCAGTACTTC.

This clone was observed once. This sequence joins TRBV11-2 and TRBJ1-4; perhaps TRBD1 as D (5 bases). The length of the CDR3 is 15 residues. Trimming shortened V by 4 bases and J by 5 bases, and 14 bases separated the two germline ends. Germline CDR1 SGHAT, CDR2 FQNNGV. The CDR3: CASSSDGGRNEKLFF. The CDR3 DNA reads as TGTGCCAGCAGCTCGGATGGGGGGAGAAATGAAAAACTGTTTTTT.

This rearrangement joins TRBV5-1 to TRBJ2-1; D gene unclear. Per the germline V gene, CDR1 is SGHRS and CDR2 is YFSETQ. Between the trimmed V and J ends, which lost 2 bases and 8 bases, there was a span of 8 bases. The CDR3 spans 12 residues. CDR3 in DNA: TGCGCCAGCAGCTTAGTAGCTTATGAGCAGTTCTTC. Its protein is CASSLVAYEQFF.

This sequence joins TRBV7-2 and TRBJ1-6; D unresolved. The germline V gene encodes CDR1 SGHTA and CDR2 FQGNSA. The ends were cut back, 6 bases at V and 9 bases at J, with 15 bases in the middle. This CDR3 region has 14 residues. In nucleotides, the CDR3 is TGTGCCAGCAGAGCAACTCCGGTTGGTTCACCCCTCCACTTT. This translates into CASRATPVGSPLHF.

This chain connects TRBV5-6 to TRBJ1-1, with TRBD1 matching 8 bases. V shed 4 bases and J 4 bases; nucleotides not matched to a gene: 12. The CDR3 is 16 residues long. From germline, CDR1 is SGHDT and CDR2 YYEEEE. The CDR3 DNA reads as TGTGCCAGCAGCCCCGTCGGCAGGGGGCTCGGCACTGAAGCTTTCTTT. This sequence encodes CASSPVGRGLGTEAFF.

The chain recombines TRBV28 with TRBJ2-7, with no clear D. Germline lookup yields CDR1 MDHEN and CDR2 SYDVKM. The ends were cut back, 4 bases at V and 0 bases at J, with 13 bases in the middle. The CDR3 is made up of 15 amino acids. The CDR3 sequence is CASSSRAPTSYEQYF. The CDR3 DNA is TGTGCCAGCAGTTCCCGGGCCCCCACCTCCTACGAGCAGTACTTC.

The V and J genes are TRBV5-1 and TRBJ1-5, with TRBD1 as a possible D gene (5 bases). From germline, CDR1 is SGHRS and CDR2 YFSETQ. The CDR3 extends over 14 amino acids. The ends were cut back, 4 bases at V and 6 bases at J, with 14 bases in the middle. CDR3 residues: CASSRDGGGQPQHF. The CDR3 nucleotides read TGCGCCAGCAGCCGAGATGGGGGTGGTCAGCCCCAGCATTTT.

CDR3 amino acids: CASSPRGTSGGADNEQFF. Written as DNA, the CDR3 is TGTGCCAGCTCACCACGTGGGACTAGCGGGGGGGCGGACAATGAGCAGTTCTTC. The J gene is TRBJ2-1, the V gene TRBV18, with TRBD2 matching 16 bases. This CDR3 has 18 amino acids. Germline assignment: CDR1 KGHSH and CDR2 LQKENI. J lost 5 bases, V lost 1 base, and 5 bases had no gene match.

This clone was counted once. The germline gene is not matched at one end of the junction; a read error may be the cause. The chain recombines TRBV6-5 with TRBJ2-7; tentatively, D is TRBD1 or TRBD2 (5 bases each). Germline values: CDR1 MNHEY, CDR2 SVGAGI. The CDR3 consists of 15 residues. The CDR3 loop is CASSSLPYGAYGQYF. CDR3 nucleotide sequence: TGTGCCAGCAGTTCCCTCCCCTACGGGGCCTACGGGCAGTACTTC.